This T cell receptor beta chain was sequenced in a study of response to subunit inactivated influenza vaccine. V lost 1 base to trimming and J lost 3 bases, with 6 bases between them. The germline V gene has CDR1 KGHSH and CDR2 LQKENI. The CDR3 covers 13 residues. TCRdb analysed the RT-PCR reads with MiXCR anew, one entry per CDR3 protein. The table lists roughly 500,000 distinct CDR3 sequences, roughly 25% of them singletons. This clonotype appeared many times. This sample also appeared in a second study, on T cells expressing NK-cell markers. From that report: As the method of synthesis, 5'RACE template switching with UMIs yielded TCR beta cDNA. Underlying the TCR beta repertoires were sorted CD3+CD56+NKG2C+, CD3+CD56+NKG2C- and CD3+CD56-NKG2C+ T cells. Within the sequenced cohort of eight donors, seven exhibited HCMV seropositivity and one was seronegative. A handful of donors' CD3+CD56-NKG2C+ cells were dominated by the same clonotypes.

Sample: CD4+ T cells sorted from PBMCs, taken 11 to 12 days after vaccination. This sequence was found in a middle-aged man who received an inactivated influenza vaccine. V gene TRBV18 combines with J gene TRBJ1-2, with unresolved D. For the CDR3, the DNA is TGTGCCAGCTCACCACAAACTGACTATGGCTACACCTTC. This gives the protein CASSPQTDYGYTF.